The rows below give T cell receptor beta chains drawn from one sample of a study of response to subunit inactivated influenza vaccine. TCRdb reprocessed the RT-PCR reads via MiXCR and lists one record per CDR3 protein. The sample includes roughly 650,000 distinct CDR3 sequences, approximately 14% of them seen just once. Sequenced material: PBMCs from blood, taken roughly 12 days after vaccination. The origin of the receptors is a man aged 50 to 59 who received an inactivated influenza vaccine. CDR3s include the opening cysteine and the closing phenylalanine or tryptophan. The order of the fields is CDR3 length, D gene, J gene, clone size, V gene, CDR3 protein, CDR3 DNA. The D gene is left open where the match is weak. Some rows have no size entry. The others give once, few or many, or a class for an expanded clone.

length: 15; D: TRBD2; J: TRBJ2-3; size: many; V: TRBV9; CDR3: CASSVEAGAADTQYF; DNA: TGTGCCAGCAGCGTAGAAGCGGGAGCGGCAGATACGCAGTATTTT
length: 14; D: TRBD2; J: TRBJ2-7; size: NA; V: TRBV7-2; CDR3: CASSTGLGNYEQYF; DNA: TGTGCCAGCAGCACAGGACTAGGCAACTACGAGCAGTACTTC
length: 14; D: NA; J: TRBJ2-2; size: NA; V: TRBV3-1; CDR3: CASREQGFTGELFF; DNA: TGTGCCAGCAGAGAACAGGGATTCACCGGGGAGCTGTTTTTT
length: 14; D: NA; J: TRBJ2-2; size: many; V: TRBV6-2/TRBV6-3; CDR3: CASSYWQGTGELFF; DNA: TGTGCCAGCAGTTACTGGCAGGGCACCGGGGAGCTGTTTTTT
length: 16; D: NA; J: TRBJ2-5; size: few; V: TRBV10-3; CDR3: CAISESRRDRQETQYF; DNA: TGTGCCATCAGTGAGTCGAGGAGGGACAGACAAGAGACCCAGTACTTC
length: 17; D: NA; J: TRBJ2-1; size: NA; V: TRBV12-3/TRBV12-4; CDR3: CASSFAASRRVHNEQFF; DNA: TGTGCCAGCAGTTTTGCGGCTAGCCGGAGGGTCCACAATGAGCAGTTCTTC
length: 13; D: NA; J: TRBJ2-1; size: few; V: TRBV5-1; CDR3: CASSLVQYNEQFF; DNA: TGCGCCAGCAGCTTGGTTCAGTACAATGAGCAGTTCTTC
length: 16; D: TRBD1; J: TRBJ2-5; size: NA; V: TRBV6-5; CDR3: CASSYGTARWRETQYF; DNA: TGTGCCAGCAGTTACGGGACAGCGCGGTGGAGAGAGACCCAGTACTTC
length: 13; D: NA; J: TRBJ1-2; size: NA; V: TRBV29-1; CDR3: CSVEFGGGYGYTF; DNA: TGCAGCGTTGAGTTCGGGGGCGGATATGGCTACACCTTC
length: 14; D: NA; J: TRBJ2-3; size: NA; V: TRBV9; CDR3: CASSAWDATDTQYF; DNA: TGTGCCAGCAGCGCCTGGGACGCCACAGATACGCAGTATTTT
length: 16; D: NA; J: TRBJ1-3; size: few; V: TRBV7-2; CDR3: CASSLAAPGTGNTIYF; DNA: TGTGCCAGCAGCTTAGCGGCGCCAGGGACTGGAAACACCATATATTTT
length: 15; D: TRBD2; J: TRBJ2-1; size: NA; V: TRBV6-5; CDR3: CASSTTSGRDAEQFF; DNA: TGTGCCAGCAGTACTACTAGCGGGAGAGACGCTGAGCAGTTCTTC
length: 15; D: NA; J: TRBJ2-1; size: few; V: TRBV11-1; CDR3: CASSFEGAYSNEQFF; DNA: TGTGCCAGCAGCTTTGAAGGAGCATATTCCAATGAGCAGTTCTTC
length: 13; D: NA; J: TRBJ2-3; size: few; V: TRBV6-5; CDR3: CASSYRSPDTQYF; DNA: TGTGCCAGCAGTTACAGGAGCCCAGATACGCAGTATTTT
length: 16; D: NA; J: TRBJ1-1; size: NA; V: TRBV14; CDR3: CASSQGWGIMNTEAFF; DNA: TGTGCCAGCAGCCAAGGCTGGGGGATCATGAACACTGAAGCTTTCTTT